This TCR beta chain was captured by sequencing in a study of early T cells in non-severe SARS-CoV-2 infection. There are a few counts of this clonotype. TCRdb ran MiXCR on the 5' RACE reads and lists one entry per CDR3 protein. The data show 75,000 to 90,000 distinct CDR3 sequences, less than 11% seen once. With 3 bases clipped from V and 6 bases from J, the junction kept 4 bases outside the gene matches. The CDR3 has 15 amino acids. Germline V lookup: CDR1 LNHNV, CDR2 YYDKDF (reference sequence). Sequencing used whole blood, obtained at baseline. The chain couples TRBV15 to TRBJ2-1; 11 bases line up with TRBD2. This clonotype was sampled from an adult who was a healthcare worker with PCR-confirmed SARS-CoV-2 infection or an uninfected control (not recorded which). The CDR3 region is CATSRAGLAVNEQFF. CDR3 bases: TGTGCCACCAGCAGGGCGGGACTAGCGGTCAATGAGCAGTTCTTC.